A single sample is the source of the 13 T cell receptor beta chains below, sequenced in a study of blood T cell repertoires in COVID-19. TCRdb keeps only in-frame clones here, not all; method: immunoSEQ multiplex PCR. The sample has approximately 170,000 clones; approximately 79% are singletons. Sequences were obtained from peripheral blood. Source of these receptors: a woman aged 80 or older with acute or convalescent COVID-19.

V is TRBV6-5 and J is TRBJ2-1; 10 bases match TRBD2. With V trimmed by 4 bases and J by 4 bases, 4 bases remained unmatched. The CDR3 runs 15 residues. Germline values: CDR1 MNHEY, CDR2 SVGAGI. In nucleotides, the CDR3 is TGTGCCAGCAGTTTAACTAGCGGGGTTTACAATGAGCAGTTCTTC. It translates to CASSLTSGVYNEQFF.

The rearrangement joins TRBV29-1 to TRBJ1-1; D ambiguous. The V end lost 3 bases, the J end lost 0 bases, and 5 bases lay between the germline ends. Looked up from germline, CDR1 is SQVTM and CDR2 is ANQGSEA. The CDR3 length is 12 residues. CDR3 loop: CSVDVLNTEAFF. CDR3 bases: TGCAGCGTTGACGTATTGAACACTGAAGCTTTCTTT.

This chain connects TRBV27 to TRBJ2-7; TRBD1 might be the D (6 bases). V dropped 5 bases and J dropped 8 bases, with 25 bases sitting between them. This CDR3 has 16 residues. The germline V gene has CDR1 MNHEY and CDR2 SMNVEV (reference sequence). This CDR3 is CASSIYTPLGAPQQYF. CDR3 coding DNA: TGTGCCAGCAGTATTTATACCCCCTTGGGGGCGCCACAGCAGTACTTC.

This clone was seen a handful of times. The J gene is TRBJ2-7, the V gene TRBV7-2; a possible D gene is TRBD2 (6 bases). V lost 0 bases and J lost 2, with 8 bases in between. The V gene's germline CDR1 is SGHTA and CDR2 FQGNSA. CDR3 length equals 14 residues. The CDR3 here is CASSLARLAYEQYF. CDR3 DNA: TGTGCCAGCAGCTTAGCTAGACTAGCCTACGAGCAGTACTTC.

The rearrangement uses TRBV4-3 and TRBJ1-4, with D unclear. The germline V gene has CDR1 LGHNA and CDR2 YSLEER. The CDR3 spans 15 residues. The V gene lost 1 base and the J gene lost 8 bases, with 14 bases spanning the gap. As DNA, the CDR3 is TGCGCCAGCAGCCAAGCTTTGGGCAGAAAGGAAAAACTGTTTTTT. This sequence encodes CASSQALGRKEKLFF.

V gene TRBV11-2 combines with J gene TRBJ2-7; 8 bases match TRBD2. Germline V gene sequence: CDR1 SGHAT, CDR2 FQNNGV. The CDR3 sequence is 17 residues long. The ends lost 0 bases at V and 2 bases at J; junction bases unmatched: 9. The CDR3 sequence: CASSLDRAGLVPYEQYF. CDR3 nucleotides: TGTGCCAGCAGCTTAGACAGGGCGGGACTAGTTCCCTACGAGCAGTACTTC.

The V and J genes are TRBV28 and TRBJ2-1, with 12 bases aligning to TRBD2. The germline gives CDR1 MDHEN, CDR2 SYDVKM. Losses at the gene ends were 8 bases for V and 7 bases for J; bases not matched to a gene: 6. This CDR3 spans 14 amino acids. In nucleotides, the CDR3 is TGTGCCAGCTGCGGGACTAGCGGGTCGAATGAGCAGTTCTTC. This gives the protein CASCGTSGSNEQFF. The whole variable domain, remainder taken from reference TRBV28 and TRBJ2-1, is DVKVTQSSRYLVKRTGEKVFLECVQDMDHENMFWYRQDPGLGLRLIYFSYDVKMKEKGDIPEGYSVSREKKERFSLILESASTNQTSMYLCASCGTSGSNEQFFGPGTRLTVL.

This chain joins TRBV5-4 and TRBJ2-7; 7 bases agree with TRBD1. In germline, CDR1 is SGHNT, CDR2 YYREEE (reference sequence). V lost 2 bases to trimming and J lost 4 bases; unmatched junction nucleotides: 6. This CDR3 is 14 amino acids long. For the CDR3, the DNA is TGTGCCAGCAGCTTCGGGACAGAGAAGTACGAGCAGTACTTC. Its translation is CASSFGTEKYEQYF.

The CDR3 DNA is TGTGCCAGCAGCTTAAGAATACTAGCGGGGGGGAACACCGGGGAGCTGTTTTTT. Its translation: CASSLRILAGGNTGELFF. J is TRBJ2-2 and V is TRBV7-6; TRBD2 aligns across 12 bases. Trimming took 2 bases from V and 1 from J; bases not matched to a gene: 5. CDR1 and CDR2 from the germline V gene are SGHVS and FNYEAQ. The CDR3 loop spans 18 amino acids.

The V and J genes are TRBV28 and TRBJ2-6, with D perhaps TRBD1 (5 bases). V lost 3 bases and J lost 2, with 20 bases in between. The CDR3 sequence is 19 residues long. CDR1 is MDHEN, CDR2 SYDVKM, per germline. In DNA form, the CDR3 reads TGTGCCAGCAGTTTTCCACCTGGCAGGGCCAGGCCTGGGGCCAACGTCCTGACTTTC. Amino acid sequence: CASSFPPGRARPGANVLTF.

V and J are TRBV19 and TRBJ1-2; D remains unclear. The CDR3 is 16 amino acids. The ends were cut back, 4 bases at V and 4 bases at J, with 19 bases in the middle. Germline-derived CDR1 and CDR2 are LNHDA and SQIVND (reference sequence). In DNA, the CDR3 is TGTGCCAGTAGTACGTGGTCCCCAACTAACTTCTATGGCTACACCTTC. Its protein product is CASSTWSPTNFYGYTF. The full variable domain, in which reference TRBV19 and TRBJ1-2 provide the parts outside the CDR3, is DGGITQSPKYLFRKEGQNVTLSCEQNLNHDAMYWYRQDPGQGLRLIYYSQIVNDFQKGDIAEGYSVSREKKESFPLTVTSAQKNPTAFYLCASSTWSPTNFYGYTFGSGTRLTVV.

V and J are TRBV7-3 and TRBJ1-2; 10 bases align to TRBD1. Unmatched junction bases numbered 1, after V lost 6 bases and J lost 3 bases. From germline, CDR1 is SGHTA and CDR2 FQGTGA. The CDR3 covers 13 residues. Here the CDR3 reads CASRGTGDYGYTF. Written as DNA, the CDR3 is TGTGCCAGCAGGGGGACAGGGGACTATGGCTACACCTTC.

The DNA for the CDR3 is TGTGCCAGCAGCCTAGACCCAGGGTCCTACAATGAGCAGTTCTTC. Translation: CASSLDPGSYNEQFF. The chain links TRBV9 to TRBJ2-1; D perhaps matches TRBD1 (5 bases). This CDR3 has 15 amino acids. The germline V gene has CDR1 SGDLS and CDR2 YYNGEE. V was shortened by 4 bases and J by 1 base, with 12 bases between the two germline ends.